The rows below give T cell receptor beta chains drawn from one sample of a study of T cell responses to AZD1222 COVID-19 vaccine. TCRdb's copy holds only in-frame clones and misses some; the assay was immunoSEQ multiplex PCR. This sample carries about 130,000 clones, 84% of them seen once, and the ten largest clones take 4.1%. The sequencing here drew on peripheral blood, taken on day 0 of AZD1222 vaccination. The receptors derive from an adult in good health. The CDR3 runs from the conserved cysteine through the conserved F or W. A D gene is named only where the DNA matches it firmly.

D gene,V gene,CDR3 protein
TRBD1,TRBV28,CASSLPTGVGYGYTF
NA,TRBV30,CAWSVRDTHYEQYF
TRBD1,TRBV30,CAWSSGGAGYGYTF
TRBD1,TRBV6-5,CASRRGTGERAFF
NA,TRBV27,CASSLLTGLPYEQYF
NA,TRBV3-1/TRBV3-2,CASSQDLARVGETQYF
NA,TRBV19,CASWSPGWSQPQHF
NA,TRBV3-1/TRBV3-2,CASSQDGNLGEKLFF
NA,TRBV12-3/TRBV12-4,CASSPHLAEAFF
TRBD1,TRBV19,CASSHNRGIYGYTF
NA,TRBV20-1,CSASYRNEQFF
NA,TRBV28,CASSSPRGGTAEAFF
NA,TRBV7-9,CASSLAGSYEQYF
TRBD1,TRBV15,CATSRDVSGQASSYEQYF
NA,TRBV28,CASSLWEKLFF
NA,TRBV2,CASSEALQGPNQPQHF
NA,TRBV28,CASSSFREGDYGYTF
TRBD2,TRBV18,CASPRQARLASGANVLTF
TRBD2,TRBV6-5,CASSYGGGSYEQYF
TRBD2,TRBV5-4,CASRPTSGPSTDTQYF
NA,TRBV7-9,CASSLAGNENTGELFF
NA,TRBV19,CASRPATGTSYEQYF
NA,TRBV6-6,CASSSLAMNTEAFF
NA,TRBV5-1,CASSLEGYNSAGELFF
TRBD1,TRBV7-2,CASSAHRGQQPQHF
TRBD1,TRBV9,CASSVYGQGYGNTIYF
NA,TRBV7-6,CASSLLGQPTYEQYF
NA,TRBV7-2,CASSLATTYEQYF
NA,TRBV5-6,CASSPEGITAGNTIYF
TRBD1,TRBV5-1,CASSSGTGKETQYF
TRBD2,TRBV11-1,CASSFLTSGGTDTQYF
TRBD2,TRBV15,CATSRDELARNTGELFF
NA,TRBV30,CAWSPRGRGGKLFF
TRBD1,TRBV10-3,CAIRPAGGLGGTEAFF
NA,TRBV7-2,CASSSGQKTYGYTF
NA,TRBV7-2,CASSLEGRADYGYTF
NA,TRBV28,CASSLAKTGANVLTF
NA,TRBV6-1,CASKVVDERSYEQYF
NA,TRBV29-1,CSVTPGVTYNEQFF
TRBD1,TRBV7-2,CASSLGDRGNEKLFF
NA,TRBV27,CASRRIGDNEQFF
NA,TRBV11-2,CASSFQVTEAFF
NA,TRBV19,CASRDPKGGYTF
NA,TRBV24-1,CATSEATKVGELFF
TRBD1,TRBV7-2,CASSWGQGNQPQHF
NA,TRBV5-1,CASSETGTNTGELFF
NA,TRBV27,CASSSTGQPQHF
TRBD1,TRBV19,CASSIGGQLNEKLFF